The rows below give T cell receptor beta chains drawn from one sample of a study of technical replicates of blood from a few donors. Libraries were prepared by immunoSEQ multiplex PCR; TCRdb keeps only in-frame clonotypes and omits some of them. The top ten clones hold 0.2% to 0.3% of a sample with approximately 85,000 clones, 90% to 95% of them seen once. What was sequenced was T cells isolated from PBMCs. The receptors stem from a human donor in good health. Each CDR3 is given with its conserved first and last residue. A D gene is named only where the DNA matches it firmly. The size field is filled for only some rows; it gives once, few, many or a size class.

V	J	D	size	DNA	CDR3
TRBV6-1	TRBJ2-1	TRBD2	.	TGTGCCAGCAGTGAGCGGGGGGCCTACAATGAGCAGTTCTTC	CASSERGAYNEQFF
TRBV4-1	TRBJ1-1	TRBD1	.	TGCGCCAGCAGCCAACTAGGACAGGGGATGAACACTGAAGCTTTCTTT	CASSQLGQGMNTEAFF
TRBV6-4	TRBJ1-1	.	once	TGTGCCAGCAGTGAAACTATAACTACGAGAGAAGCTTTCTTT	CASSETITTREAFF
TRBV4-1	TRBJ2-1	.	.	TGCGCCAGCACCCCAGGCCCGGGACAAAACTCCTACAATGAGCAGTTCTTC	CASTPGPGQNSYNEQFF
TRBV13	TRBJ2-5	TRBD2	.	TGTGCCAGCAGCTCAAGGACAGAAGGGGGACTAGCGGGACCCCAAGAGACCCAGTACTTC	CASSSRTEGGLAGPQETQYF
TRBV6-1	TRBJ2-3	.	.	TGTGCCAGCAGTTTGACAGACACAGATACGCAGTATTTT	CASSLTDTDTQYF
TRBV2	TRBJ1-1	TRBD1	.	TGTGCCAGCAGTGCAGGGACAGGTGCGCTTGAAGCTTTCTTT	CASSAGTGALEAFF
TRBV7-2	TRBJ1-6	.	.	TGTGCCAGCAGCTTTAATTCGGGGGGGTCCTATAATTCACCCCTCCACTTT	CASSFNSGGSYNSPLHF
TRBV4-1	TRBJ2-3	TRBD2	.	TGCGCCAGCAGCCAAGTAGCGGGAGGGCCTCCAGATACGCAGTATTTT	CASSQVAGGPPDTQYF
TRBV5-1	TRBJ2-1	.	.	TGCGCCAGCAGCATACAGGTTGGGGAGCAGTTCTTC	CASSIQVGEQFF
TRBV4-1	TRBJ2-7	.	once	TGCGCCAGCAGCCAAGAATCTGACTTGCGCTACGAGCAGTACTTC	CASSQESDLRYEQYF
TRBV5-5	TRBJ2-1	.	.	TGTGCCAGCATCACCAGGGCTAGCGTAATCGATGAGCAGTTCTTC	CASITRASVIDEQFF
TRBV7-8	TRBJ1-2	TRBD1	.	TGTGCCGGAGCACAAATGGACAGGGCGGGTGGCTACACCTTC	CAGAQMDRAGGYTF
TRBV7-7	TRBJ2-3	TRBD2	.	TGTGCCAGCAGCTTGGGACTAGCCACAGATACGCAGTATTTT	CASSLGLATDTQYF
TRBV18	TRBJ1-5	TRBD1	once	TGTGCCAGCTCATCCTCGACAGGGGCGAGCAATCAGCCCCAGCATTTT	CASSSSTGASNQPQHF